The 25 T cell receptor beta chains in this list originate from one sample, sequenced in a study of regulatory T cells in long-lasting Graves disease. Time point given: newly diagnosed GD, antithyroid drugs for less than 3 months. The authors made the TCR library using RNA they extracted from PBMCs. Building the TCR beta libraries relied on iRepertoire HTBI primers, and CDR3 regions underwent Arm-PCR. From the multiplex PCR reads, TCRdb called clonotypes with MiXCR, one entry per CDR3 protein. The profile shows 400,000 to 500,000 distinct CDR3 sequences, about 15% of them singletons. This sample was also put to use in a study of T cells in Graves' hyperthyroidism and ophthalmopathy.

The sample in question was peripheral blood mononuclear cells (PBMCs), obtained at new diagnosis, from a patient treated with antithyroid drugs. These receptors all come from a woman between 18 and 29 years old with Graves disease.

Many counts were recorded for this clonotype. V gene TRBV20-1 combines with J gene TRBJ2-1, with 11 bases lining up with TRBD2. The CDR3 runs 18 residues. V shed 1 base, J shed 0 bases, and the junction held 8 bases outside the gene matches. Germline V gene sequence: CDR1 DFQATT, CDR2 SNEGSKA (reference sequence). The CDR3, as DNA: TGCAGTGCTAGAGTAACTAGCGGGAGATTGAGCTCCTACAATGAGCAGTTCTTC. Amino acids: CSARVTSGRLSSYNEQFF.

This clonotype was seen more than once but under ten times. V is TRBV25-1 and J is TRBJ2-1; D remains unclear. Trimming shortened V by 1 base and J by 8 bases, and 9 bases separated the two germline ends. Germline V CDR1 and CDR2: MGHDK, SYGVNS. The CDR3 extends over 13 amino acids. The CDR3 sequence: CASSEFGVDEQFF. DNA for the CDR3: TGTGCCAGCAGTGAATTTGGTGTCGATGAGCAGTTCTTC.

The table lists this clonotype with many counts. The chain links TRBV7-2 to TRBJ1-5, with TRBD1 matching 7 bases. The J segment lost 7 bases and the V segment lost 4 bases, leaving 7 bases of the junction unmatched. The CDR3 covers 14 residues. Germline V gives CDR1 SGHTA, CDR2 FQGNSA. The CDR3 sequence: CASSYDGTAQPQHF. CDR3 coding DNA: TGTGCCAGCAGCTACGACGGGACAGCGCAGCCCCAGCATTTT.

This clonotype appeared a few times. The chain carries TRBV6-2 or TRBV6-3 and TRBJ2-1; D not resolved. The V end was cut by 8 bases, the J end by 6 bases, with 17 bases between. Germline CDR1 is MNHEY and CDR2 is SVGEGT. The CDR3 is 14 amino acids. The CDR3 region has the DNA TGTGCCAGCTCCCAGCGTCGCAGCCTCAATGAGCAGTTCTTC. Translating it yields CASSQRRSLNEQFF.

There are a few counts of this clonotype. The chain has TRBV5-1 and TRBJ2-2; tentative D call: TRBD2 (6 bases). This CDR3 contains 19 residues. Deletions cut 0 bases from V and 0 bases from J, with 18 bases between. Germline assignment: CDR1 SGHRS and CDR2 YFSETQ. CDR3 DNA: TGCGCCAGCAGCTTGGGCCCTCCCCCGGGACTGGCGAACACCGGGGAGCTGTTTTTT. Translating gives CASSLGPPPGLANTGELFF.

The chain carries TRBV9 and TRBJ2-7; D remains unclear. Germline CDR1 and CDR2: SGDLS and YYNGEE. This CDR3 has 14 amino acids. The V end was cut by 0 bases, the J end by 2 bases, with 9 bases between. CDR3 region: CASSVGVGPYEQYF. In nucleotides, the CDR3 is TGTGCCAGCAGCGTAGGGGTGGGTCCCTACGAGCAGTACTTC.

Many counts were recorded for this clonotype. The chain employs TRBV20-1 and TRBJ1-1; D is ambiguous. V was clipped by 6 bases and J by 4 bases, with 12 bases between them. Looked up from germline, CDR1 is DFQATT and CDR2 is SNEGSKA (reference sequence). The CDR3 extends over 12 amino acids. The CDR3 region has the DNA TGCAGTGCCACCGGGGTGGGCACTGAAGCTTTCTTT. As protein: CSATGVGTEAFF.

There are a few counts of this clonotype. V gene TRBV10-1 combines with J gene TRBJ2-1; 7 positions match TRBD2. The CDR3 totals 15 residues. After removal of 5 bases from V and 8 bases from J, the junction contained 12 bases not matched to a gene. Germline V CDR1 and CDR2: WNHNN, SYGVQD (reference sequence). In nucleotides, the CDR3 is TGCGCCAGCAGTCGCGGGAGCCCCCCCTTCCATGAGCAGTTCTTC. Translation gives CASSRGSPPFHEQFF.

This chain joins TRBV9 and TRBJ2-1; TRBD2 matches 9 bases. Germline V gene lookup returns CDR1 SGDLS and CDR2 YYNGEE. The CDR3 length is 15 residues. V trimming: 0 bases; J trimming: 6 bases; junction bases outside the gene matches: 4. CDR3 bases: TGTGCCAGCAGCGTAGCAACTAGCGGGTTCAATGAGCAGTTCTTC. As protein: CASSVATSGFNEQFF.

This clonotype was found a few times. The chain links TRBV7-3 to TRBJ2-5; the D is unclear. Germline assignment: CDR1 SGHTA and CDR2 FQGTGA. The CDR3 runs to 14 residues. V was pared by 5 bases and J by 6 bases, with 16 bases between. The CDR3 here is CASSKDLLWKTQYF. For the CDR3, the DNA is TGTGCCAGCAGCAAAGACCTTCTCTGGAAGACCCAGTACTTC.

This clonotype was counted a few times. The junction departs from germline at one end; a sequencing error may be responsible. The chain recombines TRBV27 with TRBJ2-3; 8 bases align to TRBD1. CDR3 length equals 14 residues. Germline V gene lookup returns CDR1 MNHEY and CDR2 SMNVEV (reference sequence). The CDR3 sequence is CASRLLTGTGTQYF. In DNA form, the CDR3 reads TGTGCCAGCAGGCTCCTTACAGGGACAGGTACGCAGTATTTT.

This clonotype was detected many times. V and J are TRBV7-2 and TRBJ1-2; D gene uncertain. Germline CDR1 and CDR2: SGHTA and FQGNSA. This CDR3 region has 15 residues. Trimming removed 2 bases from V and 0 bases from J, with 10 bases in between. CDR3 coding DNA: TGTGCCAGCAGCTTAAAGGCGGATGCTAACTATGGCTACACCTTC. Its protein product is CASSLKADANYGYTF.

A few counts support this clonotype. The chain couples TRBV28 to TRBJ2-7, with a possible D match to TRBD1 (7 bases). Per the germline V gene, CDR1 is MDHEN and CDR2 is SYDVKM. The CDR3 spans 14 residues. V lost 7 bases to trimming and J lost 4 bases, with 17 bases between them. The CDR3, as DNA: TGTGCCAGCACCACCTTCTCAGGGGGGTACGAGCAGTACTTC. It is translated as CASTTFSGGYEQYF.

The sample holds many counts of this clonotype. The chain links TRBV11-2 to TRBJ2-1; 9 bases match TRBD1. The CDR3 consists of 15 residues. CDR1 and CDR2 from the germline V gene are SGHAT and FQNNGV. With V trimmed by 3 bases and J by 8 bases, 8 bases remained unmatched. The CDR3 DNA reads as TGTGCCAGCAGCTTTGACAGGGGGAGGTTCCATGAGCAGTTCTTC. Translation: CASSFDRGRFHEQFF. Complete variable domain (other parts from reference TRBV11-2 and TRBJ2-1): EAGVAQSPRYKIIEKRQSVAFWCNPISGHATLYWYQQILGQGPKLLIQFQNNGVVDDSQLPKDRFSAERLKGVDSTLKIQPAKLEDSAVYLCASSFDRGRFHEQFFGPGTRLTVL.

This clonotype was observed at least ten times. J is TRBJ2-5 and V is TRBV6-5, with a weak D call TRBD1 (5 bases). In germline, CDR1 is MNHEY, CDR2 SVGAGI. The CDR3 consists of 14 residues. V was clipped by 2 bases and J by 2 bases, with 9 bases between them. The CDR3 coding sequence is TGTGCCAGCAGTTACGGGGCCAGACAAGAGACCCAGTACTTC. Amino acid sequence: CASSYGARQETQYF.

A note on this clonotype: This may arise from a read error, as a much more abundant clone is one base away. The chain has TRBV6-2 or TRBV6-3 and TRBJ2-5; TRBD2 agrees at 12 bases. Losses at the gene ends were 8 bases for V and 9 bases for J; bases not matched to a gene: 13. Germline V gene lookup returns CDR1 MNHEY and CDR2 SVGEGT. CDR3 length: 15 residues. The CDR3 bases are TGTGCCAGCGGTCGTCTAGCGGGAGGGGGGGAGGCCCAGTACTTC. Translating it yields CASGRLAGGGEAQYF.

V is TRBV19 and J is TRBJ1-3; D gene unclear. The CDR3 runs to 15 residues. Trimming shortened V by 8 bases and J by 3 bases, and 17 bases separated the two germline ends. CDR1 is LNHDA and CDR2 is SQIVND in the germline V gene (reference sequence). CDR3 residues: CASREGFTYGNTIYF. The CDR3 DNA is TGTGCCAGTCGTGAAGGGTTTACGTATGGAAACACCATATATTTT.

This clonotype was detected ten times or more. The chain links TRBV27 to TRBJ1-2; possible D gene TRBD1, 5 bases. Germline-derived CDR1 and CDR2 are MNHEY and SMNVEV (reference sequence). There are 15 residues in the CDR3. Trimming took 2 bases from V and 2 from J, leaving 12 bases between them. CDR3 in DNA: TGTGCCAGCAGTTTAGGGCAGGGCCAAAACTATGGCTACACCTTC. This translates into CASSLGQGQNYGYTF.

This clonotype was detected ten times or more. This sequence joins TRBV9 and TRBJ2-7; no firm D call. The germline CDR1 and CDR2 sequences are SGDLS and YYNGEE. Trimming took 0 bases from V and 0 from J, leaving 7 bases between them. The CDR3 length is 14 residues. The CDR3 nucleotides read TGTGCCAGCAGCGTAGACGTACTCTCCTACGAGCAGTACTTC. Translation: CASSVDVLSYEQYF.

The chain links TRBV24-1 to TRBJ1-1; D might be TRBD1 (5 bases). From germline, CDR1 is KGHDR and CDR2 SFDVKD. The CDR3 has 12 amino acids. V lost 6 bases to trimming and J lost 6 bases, with 10 bases between them. CDR3 nucleotides: TGTGCCACCAGTAATCAGGGATCTGAAGCTTTCTTT. Protein: CATSNQGSEAFF.

This clonotype was detected once. The rearrangement links TRBV28 to TRBJ2-2; D is uncertain. Germline-derived CDR1 and CDR2 are MDHEN and SYDVKM. The CDR3 length is 11 residues. V was pared by 8 bases and J by 8 bases, with 9 bases between. CDR3 DNA sequence: TGTGCCAGCCTTGGACGGGGGGAGCTGTTTTTT. This translates into CASLGRGELFF.

This clonotype was observed at least ten times. This chain connects TRBV12-3 or TRBV12-4 to TRBJ1-2; no definite D call. Deletions cut 2 bases from V and 2 bases from J, with 9 bases between. The CDR3 sequence is 14 residues long. In DNA, the CDR3 is TGTGCCAGCAGTTTAATGGCCGCGAACTATGGCTACACCTTC. Its translation: CASSLMAANYGYTF.

The rearrangement uses TRBV19 and TRBJ2-7; a weak D match, TRBD2 (6 bases). Germline lookup yields CDR1 LNHDA and CDR2 SQIVND (reference sequence). Trimming took off 1 base at V and 3 bases at J, with 13 bases between the two ends. This CDR3 region has 15 residues. The CDR3 region has the DNA TGTGCCAGTAGTATAGGGGACTCAGACCTCTACGAGCAGTACTTC. Translating it yields CASSIGDSDLYEQYF.

This clonotype has only a few counts. This chain connects TRBV7-6 to TRBJ2-1; D call uncertain. In germline, CDR1 is SGHVS, CDR2 FNYEAQ. V gave up 3 bases and J gave up 8 bases, with 17 bases separating them. The CDR3 length is 15 residues. CDR3 coding DNA: TGTGCCAGCAGCTTCCAGAATCCAGGCTTCGATGAGCAGTTCTTC. Translating it yields CASSFQNPGFDEQFF.

This clonotype was observed at least ten times. V usage is TRBV28 and J usage is TRBJ1-1; 7 bases fit TRBD1. This CDR3 is built from 14 residues. The V gene's germline CDR1 is MDHEN and CDR2 SYDVKM. J was trimmed by 9 bases and V by 1 base; bases with no gene match: 8. The CDR3 DNA is TGTGCCAGCAGTTTATCCCACAGGGGAGGGCAAGCTTTCTTT. It is translated as CASSLSHRGGQAFF. The complete variable domain, with remaining parts taken from reference TRBV28 and TRBJ1-1, reads DVKVTQSSRYLVKRTGEKVFLECVQDMDHENMFWYRQDPGLGLRLIYFSYDVKMKEKGDIPEGYSVSREKKERFSLILESASTNQTSMYLCASSLSHRGGQAFFGQGTRLTVV.